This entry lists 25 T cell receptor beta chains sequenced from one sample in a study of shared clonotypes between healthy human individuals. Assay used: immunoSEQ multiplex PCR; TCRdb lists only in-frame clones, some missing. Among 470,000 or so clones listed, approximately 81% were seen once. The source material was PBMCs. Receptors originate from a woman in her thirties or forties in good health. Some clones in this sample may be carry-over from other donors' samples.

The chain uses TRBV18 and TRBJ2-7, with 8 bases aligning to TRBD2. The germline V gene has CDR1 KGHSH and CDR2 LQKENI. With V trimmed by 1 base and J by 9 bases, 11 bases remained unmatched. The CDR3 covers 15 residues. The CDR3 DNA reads TGTGCCAGCTCACCACGTCCAGCGGGAGATTCTGGGCAGTACTTC. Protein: CASSPRPAGDSGQYF.

The CDR3: CASSLGLDRGLYEQYF. The CDR3, as DNA: TGCGCCAGCAGCTTGGGCCTGGACAGGGGGCTCTACGAGCAGTACTTC. The chain links TRBV5-1 to TRBJ2-7, with TRBD1 matching over 11 bases. Trimming took 0 bases from V and 3 from J; bases not matched to a gene: 5. This CDR3 contains 16 residues. Germline V gene data show CDR1 as SGHRS and CDR2 as YFSETQ.

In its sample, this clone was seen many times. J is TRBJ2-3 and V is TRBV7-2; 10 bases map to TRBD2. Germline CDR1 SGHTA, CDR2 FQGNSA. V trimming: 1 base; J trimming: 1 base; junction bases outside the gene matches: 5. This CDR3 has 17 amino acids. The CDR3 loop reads CASSLGTSGGRTDTQYF. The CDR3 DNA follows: TGTGCCAGCAGCTTAGGGACTAGCGGAGGCCGCACAGATACGCAGTATTTT.

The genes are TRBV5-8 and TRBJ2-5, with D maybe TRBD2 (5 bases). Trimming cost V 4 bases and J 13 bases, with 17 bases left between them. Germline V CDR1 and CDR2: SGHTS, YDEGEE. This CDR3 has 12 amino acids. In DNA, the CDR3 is TGTGCCAGCAGCCTGCTCATGGCCCGGGGGTACTTC. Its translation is CASSLLMARGYF.

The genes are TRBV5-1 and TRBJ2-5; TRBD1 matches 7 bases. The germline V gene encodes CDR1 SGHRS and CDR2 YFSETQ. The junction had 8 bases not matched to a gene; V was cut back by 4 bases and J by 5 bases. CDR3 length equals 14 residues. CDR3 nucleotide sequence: TGCGCCAGCAGCCAGGGACAGTTAGAGGAGACCCAGTACTTC. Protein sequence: CASSQGQLEETQYF.

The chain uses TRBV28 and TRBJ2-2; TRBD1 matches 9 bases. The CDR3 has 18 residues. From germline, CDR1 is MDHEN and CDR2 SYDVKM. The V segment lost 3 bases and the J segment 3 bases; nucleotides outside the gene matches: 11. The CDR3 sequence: CASSFGAGQGIDTGELFF. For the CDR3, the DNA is TGTGCCAGCAGTTTTGGGGCGGGACAGGGTATAGACACCGGGGAGCTGTTTTTT.

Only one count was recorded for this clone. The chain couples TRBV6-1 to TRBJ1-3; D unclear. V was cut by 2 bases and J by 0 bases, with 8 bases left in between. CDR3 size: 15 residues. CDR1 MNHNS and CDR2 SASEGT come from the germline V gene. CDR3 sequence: CASSEFLGSGNTIYF. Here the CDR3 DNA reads TGTGCCAGCAGTGAATTCCTCGGCTCTGGAAACACCATATATTTT.

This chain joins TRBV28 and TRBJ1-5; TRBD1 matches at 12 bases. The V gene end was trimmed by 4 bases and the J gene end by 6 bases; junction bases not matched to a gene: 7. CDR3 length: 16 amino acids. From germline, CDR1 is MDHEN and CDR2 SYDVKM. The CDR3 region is CASSSPGTGGGQPQHF. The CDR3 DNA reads TGTGCCAGCAGTTCGCCGGGGACAGGGGGCGGTCAGCCCCAGCATTTT.

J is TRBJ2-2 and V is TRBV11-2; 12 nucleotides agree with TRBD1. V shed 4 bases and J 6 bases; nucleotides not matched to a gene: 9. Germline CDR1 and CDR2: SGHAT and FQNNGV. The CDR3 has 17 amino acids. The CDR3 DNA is TGTGCCAGCAGCTCGTATAGGGGACAGGGGGCGGCCGGGGAGCTGTTTTTT. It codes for CASSSYRGQGAAGELFF.

The CDR3 bases are TGTGCCAGCAGTGACTCCAGGACTAGCGGGAGCACAGATACGCAGTATTTT. It codes for CASSDSRTSGSTDTQYF. The chain has TRBV6-4 and TRBJ2-3; 11 bases line up with TRBD2. J gave up 0 bases and V 0 bases, and 2 bases lay outside the gene matches. The CDR3 runs to 17 residues. Per germline, CDR1 MRHNA and CDR2 SNTAGT.

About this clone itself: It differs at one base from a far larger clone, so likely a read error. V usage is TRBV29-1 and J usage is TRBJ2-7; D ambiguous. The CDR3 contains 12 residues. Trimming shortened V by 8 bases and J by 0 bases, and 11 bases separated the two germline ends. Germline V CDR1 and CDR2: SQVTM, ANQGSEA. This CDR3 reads CSIVGSSYEQYF. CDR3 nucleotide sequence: TGCAGCATTGTAGGCAGCTCCTACGAGCAGTACTTC.

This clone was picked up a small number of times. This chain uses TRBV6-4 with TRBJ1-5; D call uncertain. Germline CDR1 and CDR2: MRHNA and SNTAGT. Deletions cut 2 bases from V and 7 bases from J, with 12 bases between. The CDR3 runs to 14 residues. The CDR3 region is CASSDQPGGQPQHF. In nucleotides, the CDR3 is TGTGCCAGCAGTGACCAACCGGGTGGGCAGCCCCAGCATTTT.

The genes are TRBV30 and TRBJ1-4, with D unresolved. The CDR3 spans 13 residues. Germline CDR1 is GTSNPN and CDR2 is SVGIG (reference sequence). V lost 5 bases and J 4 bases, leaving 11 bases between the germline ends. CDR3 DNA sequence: TGTGCCTGGGGGGTATGGGGTAATGAAAAACTGTTTTTT. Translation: CAWGVWGNEKLFF. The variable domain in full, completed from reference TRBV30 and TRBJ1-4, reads SQTIHQWPATLVQPVGSPLSLECTVEGTSNPNLYWYRQAAGRGLQLLFYSVGIGQISSEVPQNLSASRPQDRQFILSSKKLLLSDSGFYLCAWGVWGNEKLFFGSGTQLSVL.

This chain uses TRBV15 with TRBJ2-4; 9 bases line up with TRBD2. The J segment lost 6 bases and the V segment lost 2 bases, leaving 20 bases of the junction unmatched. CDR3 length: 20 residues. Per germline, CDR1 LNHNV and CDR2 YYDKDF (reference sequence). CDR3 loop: CATSRPPGREGQPWRNIQYF. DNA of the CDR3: TGTGCCACCAGCAGACCCCCCGGGCGGGAGGGCCAACCGTGGAGAAACATTCAGTACTTC.

For the CDR3, the DNA is TGTGCCACCAGCAGAGGGTCAGGGGGCAACGAGCAGTACTTC. It translates to CATSRGSGGNEQYF. The chain couples TRBV15 to TRBJ2-7, with 8 nucleotides matching TRBD1. CDR3 length: 14 amino acids. J lost 5 bases, V lost 1 base, and 4 bases had no gene match. Germline CDR1 LNHNV, CDR2 YYDKDF (reference sequence).

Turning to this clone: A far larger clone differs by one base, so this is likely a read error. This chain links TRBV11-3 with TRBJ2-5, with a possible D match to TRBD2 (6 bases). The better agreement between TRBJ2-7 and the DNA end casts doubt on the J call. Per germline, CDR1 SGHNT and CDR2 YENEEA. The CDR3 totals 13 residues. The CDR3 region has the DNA TGTACCAGCAGCTTAGGGGAGGACTACGAGCAGTACTTC. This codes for CTSSLGEDYEQYF.

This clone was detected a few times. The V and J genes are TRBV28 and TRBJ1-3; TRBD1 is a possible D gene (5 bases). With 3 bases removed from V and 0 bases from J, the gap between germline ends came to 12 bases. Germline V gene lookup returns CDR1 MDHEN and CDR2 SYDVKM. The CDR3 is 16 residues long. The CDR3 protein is CASSFWSGGSGNTIYF. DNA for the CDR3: TGTGCCAGCAGTTTTTGGAGTGGGGGCTCTGGAAACACCATATATTTT.

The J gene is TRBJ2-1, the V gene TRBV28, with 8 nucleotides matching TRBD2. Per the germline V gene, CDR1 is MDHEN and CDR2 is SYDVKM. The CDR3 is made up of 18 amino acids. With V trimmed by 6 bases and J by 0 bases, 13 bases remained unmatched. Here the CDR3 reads CASREFGSGISSYNEQFF. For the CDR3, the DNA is TGTGCCAGCAGGGAATTCGGTAGCGGGATCAGCTCCTACAATGAGCAGTTCTTC.

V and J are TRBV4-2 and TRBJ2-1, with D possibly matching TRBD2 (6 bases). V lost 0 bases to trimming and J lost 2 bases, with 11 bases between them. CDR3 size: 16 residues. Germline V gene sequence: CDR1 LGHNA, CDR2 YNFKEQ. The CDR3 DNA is TGTGCCAGCAGCCAAGATCTGGGCGGGACCTACAATGAGCAGTTCTTC. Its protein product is CASSQDLGGTYNEQFF.

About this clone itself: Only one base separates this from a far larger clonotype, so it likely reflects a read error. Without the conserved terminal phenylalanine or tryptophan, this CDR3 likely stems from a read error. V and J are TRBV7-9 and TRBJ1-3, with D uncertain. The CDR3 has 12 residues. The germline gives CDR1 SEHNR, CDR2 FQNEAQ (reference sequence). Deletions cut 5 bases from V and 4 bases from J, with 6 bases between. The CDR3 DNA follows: TGTGCCAGCAGCCCTCAAGGAAACACCATATATTCT. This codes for CASSPQGNTIYS.

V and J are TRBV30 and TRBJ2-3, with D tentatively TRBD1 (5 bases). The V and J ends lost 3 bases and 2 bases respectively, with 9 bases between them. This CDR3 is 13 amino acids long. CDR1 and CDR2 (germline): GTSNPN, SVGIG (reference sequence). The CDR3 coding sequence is TGTGCCTGGAGAATAGGGGCCACAGATACGCAGTATTTT. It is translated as CAWRIGATDTQYF.

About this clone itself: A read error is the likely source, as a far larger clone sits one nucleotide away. Here the CDR3 reads CASSRRATNYGYTF. For the CDR3, the DNA is TGTGCCAGCTCACGACGGGCTACTAACTATGGCTACACCTTC. The chain carries TRBV18 and TRBJ1-2; unclear D gene. CDR1 is KGHSH, CDR2 LQKENI, per germline. This CDR3 is 14 amino acids long. Trimming removed 4 bases from V and 0 bases from J, with 9 bases in between.

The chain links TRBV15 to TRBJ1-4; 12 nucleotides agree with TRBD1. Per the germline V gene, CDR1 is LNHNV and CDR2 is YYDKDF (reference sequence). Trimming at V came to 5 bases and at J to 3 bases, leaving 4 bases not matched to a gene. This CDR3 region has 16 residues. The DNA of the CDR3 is TGTGCCACCAGCTGGGGACAGGGGGCGTCTAATGAAAAACTGTTTTTT. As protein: CATSWGQGASNEKLFF.

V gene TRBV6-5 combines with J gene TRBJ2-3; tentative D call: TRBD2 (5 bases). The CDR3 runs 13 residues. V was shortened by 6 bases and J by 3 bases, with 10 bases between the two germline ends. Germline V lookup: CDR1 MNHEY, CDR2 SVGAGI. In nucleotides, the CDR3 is TGTGCCAGCAGGGCACTAGTTACAGATACGCAGTATTTT. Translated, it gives CASRALVTDTQYF.

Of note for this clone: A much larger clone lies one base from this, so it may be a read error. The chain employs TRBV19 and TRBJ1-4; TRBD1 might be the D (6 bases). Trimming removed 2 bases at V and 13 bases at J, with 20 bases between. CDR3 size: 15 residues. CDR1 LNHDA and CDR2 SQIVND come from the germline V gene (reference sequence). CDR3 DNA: TGTGCCAGTAGTATATTGGGGGGCTCGTTTAAAAGACTGTTTTTT. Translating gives CASSILGGSFKRLFF.